This T cell receptor (beta chain) was retrieved from a study of blood T cell repertoires in COVID-19. Study overall: There were acute and convalescent COVID-19 samples, and they came from the United States, Italy and Spain. In each case, the material was cDNA or gDNA derived from T cells, B-cell-depleted T cells, or PBMCs.

As originally analysed: Nucleated cell number was recorded as an estimate derived from reference gene primer amplification. Sequenced by immunoSEQ multiplex PCR; TCRdb stores in-frame clones only, minus some. V and J calls plus clone size are reproduced from that table; the DNA served to infer D and trimming. The table has about 68,000 clones, 90% to 95% seen once. Patients from Seattle were sampled longitudinally, starting during active infection. The V gene lost 5 bases and the J gene lost 9 bases, with 14 bases spanning the gap. This CDR3 contains 13 residues. Sequencing was done on a sample of peripheral blood. The receptor was isolated from a man aged 40-55 years with COVID-19, enrolled during active disease. V is TRBV12-3 or TRBV12-4 and J is TRBJ2-1; perhaps TRBD2 as D (5 bases). CDR3 sequence (DNA): TGTGCCAGCAGTCTTTGGAGGCAATTTGAGCAGTTCTTC. It is translated as CASSLWRQFEQFF.